The sequence of this TCR beta chain was determined in a study of cytomegalovirus exposure and HLA in healthy donors. Assay used: immunoSEQ multiplex PCR; TCRdb lists only in-frame clones, some missing. The repertoire holds around 150,000 clones, with approximately 87% as singletons. The clonotype was recovered from a woman aged 30 to 39 in good health and CMV-seronegative. The specimen sequenced was PBMCs.

Here the CDR3 reads CASKERRGVYEQYF. DNA for the CDR3: TGCGCCAGCAAGGAAAGGAGGGGGGTCTACGAGCAGTACTTC. The chain carries TRBV5-1 and TRBJ2-7; D is possibly TRBD1 or TRBD2 (6 bases each). Germline CDR1 reads SGHRS; CDR2 reads YFSETQ. This CDR3 is 14 amino acids long. The V end lost 6 bases, the J end lost 3 bases, and 16 bases lay between the germline ends.